Listed below are T cell receptor beta chains from one sample, sequenced in a study of blood T cells in healthy people across ages. MiXCR, run by TCRdb on the 5' RACE reads, gives a single entry per CDR3 protein. Found here are approximately 830,000 distinct CDR3 sequences, around 62% of them singletons; the top ten hold 25% to 35%. Sample: blood. The receptors were sampled from a young man in good health. Both conserved end residues are part of each CDR3. A D gene is named only where the DNA matches it firmly. Clone size is stated in some rows and not others, as once, few, many or a class when expanded.

size | J | D | V | length | CDR3 | DNA
- | TRBJ2-7 | TRBD1 | TRBV20-1 | 15 | CSARVGTGLPYEQYF | TGCAGTGCTAGAGTCGGGACAGGGCTCCCTTACGAGCAGTACTTC
- | TRBJ2-5 | - | TRBV7-2 | 14 | CASSFSLGQETQYF | TGTGCCAGCAGCTTTAGTCTGGGCCAAGAGACCCAGTACTTC
- | TRBJ2-1 | - | TRBV9 | 14 | CASSPPDGGDEQFF | TGTGCCAGCAGCCCGCCAGACGGAGGCGATGAGCAGTTCTTC
- | TRBJ2-5 | - | TRBV7-9 | 14 | CASSSPGPQETQYF | TGTGCCAGCAGCTCCCCGGGACCCCAAGAGACCCAGTACTTC
- | TRBJ2-1 | - | TRBV7-3 | 16 | CASSSRGLADDNEQFF | TGTGCCAGCAGCTCACGGGGGCTAGCGGACGACAATGAGCAGTTCTTC
once | TRBJ2-7 | TRBD2 | TRBV4-3 | 16 | CASSQSRSGGPYEQYF | TGCGCCAGCAGCCAAAGTCGTAGCGGGGGGCCCTACGAGCAGTACTTC
- | TRBJ1-5 | - | TRBV4-3 | 16 | CASSQDPTDSNQPQHF | TGCGCCAGCAGCCAAGATCCGACGGATAGCAATCAGCCCCAGCATTTT
few | TRBJ2-5 | - | TRBV28 | 18 | CASSPGLGTPGAEETQYF | TGTGCCAGCAGTCCCGGCCTTGGGACACCGGGGGCCGAAGAGACCCAGTACTTC
- | TRBJ2-7 | - | TRBV28 | 14 | CASSLSAGTYEQYF | TGTGCCAGCAGTTTATCGGCAGGCACCTACGAGCAGTACTTC
once | TRBJ2-3 | TRBD1 | TRBV7-6 | 15 | CASSLGTGSTNTQYF | TGTGCCAGCAGCTTGGGGACAGGGTCCACAAATACGCAGTATTTT
- | TRBJ1-6 | - | TRBV20-1 | 16 | CSARDAVLREFSPLHF | TGCAGTGCTAGAGACGCTGTCCTTCGAGAGTTTTCACCCCTCCACTTT
- | TRBJ1-2 | - | TRBV6-6 | 14 | CASTTSRTAYGYTF | TGTGCCAGCACCACCTCCCGGACAGCCTATGGCTACACCTTC
many | TRBJ2-7 | TRBD1 | TRBV5-1 | 14 | CASSQETGGHEQYF | TGCGCCAGCAGTCAGGAGACAGGGGGCCACGAGCAGTACTTC
- | TRBJ1-4 | - | TRBV12-3/TRBV12-4 | 13 | CASSLSGWEKLFF | TGTGCCAGCAGTTTGTCCGGTTGGGAAAAACTGTTTTTT